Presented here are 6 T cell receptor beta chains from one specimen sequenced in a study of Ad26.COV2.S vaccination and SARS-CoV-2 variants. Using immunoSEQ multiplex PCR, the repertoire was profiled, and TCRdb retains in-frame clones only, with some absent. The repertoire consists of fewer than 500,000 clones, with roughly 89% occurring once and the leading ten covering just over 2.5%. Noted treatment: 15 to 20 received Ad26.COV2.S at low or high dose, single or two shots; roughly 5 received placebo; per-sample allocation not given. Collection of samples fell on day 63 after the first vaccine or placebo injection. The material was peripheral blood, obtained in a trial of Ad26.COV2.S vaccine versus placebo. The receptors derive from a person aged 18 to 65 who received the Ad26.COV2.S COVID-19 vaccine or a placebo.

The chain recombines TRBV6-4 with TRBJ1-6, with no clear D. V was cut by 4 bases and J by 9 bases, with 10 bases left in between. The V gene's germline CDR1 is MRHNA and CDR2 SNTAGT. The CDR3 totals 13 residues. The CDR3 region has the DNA TGTGCCAGCAGTGGGGAAGTTGGTTCACCCCTCCACTTT. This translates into CASSGEVGSPLHF.

The CDR3 loop reads CASSPRDYGSTDTQYF. The DNA of the CDR3 is TGTGCCAGCAGTCCTCGGGACTACGGAAGCACAGATACGCAGTATTTT. This sequence joins TRBV27 and TRBJ2-3; 7 nucleotides match TRBD2. The CDR3 sequence is 16 residues long. Germline CDR1 MNHEY, CDR2 SMNVEV (reference sequence). The ends lost 5 bases at V and 0 bases at J; junction bases unmatched: 8.

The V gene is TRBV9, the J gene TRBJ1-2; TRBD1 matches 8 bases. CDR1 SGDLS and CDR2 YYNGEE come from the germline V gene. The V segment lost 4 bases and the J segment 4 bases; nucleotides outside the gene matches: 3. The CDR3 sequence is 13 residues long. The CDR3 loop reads CASSTGGFYGYTF. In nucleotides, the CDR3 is TGTGCCAGCAGCACAGGGGGTTTCTATGGCTACACCTTC.

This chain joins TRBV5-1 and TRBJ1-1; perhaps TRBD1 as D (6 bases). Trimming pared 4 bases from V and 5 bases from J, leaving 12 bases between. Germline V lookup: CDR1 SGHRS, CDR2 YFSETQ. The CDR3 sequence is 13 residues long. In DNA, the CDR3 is TGCGCCAGCAGCCTGGGGACAAGGACTGAAGCTTTCTTT. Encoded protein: CASSLGTRTEAFF.

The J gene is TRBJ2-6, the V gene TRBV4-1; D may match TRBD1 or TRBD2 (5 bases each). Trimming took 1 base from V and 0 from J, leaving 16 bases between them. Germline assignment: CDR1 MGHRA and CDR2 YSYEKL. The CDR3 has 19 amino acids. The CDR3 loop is CASSQVWYGASSGANVLTF. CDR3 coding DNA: TGCGCCAGCAGCCAAGTATGGTACGGGGCGAGCTCTGGGGCCAACGTCCTGACTTTC.

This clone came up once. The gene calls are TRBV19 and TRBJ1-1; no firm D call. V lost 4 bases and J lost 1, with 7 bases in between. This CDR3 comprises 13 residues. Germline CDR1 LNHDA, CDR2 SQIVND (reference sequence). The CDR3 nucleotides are TGTGCCAGTAGTAGGATCCCGAACACTGAAGCTTTCTTT. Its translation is CASSRIPNTEAFF.